This T cell receptor (beta chain) was captured by sequencing in a study of human T cells and chemical hapten exposure. Study information: Diphenylcyclopropenone doses were given weekly to the scalps of patients across the roughly 25-week study. Patients having alopecia areata, totalis or universalis were mostly female.

This clonotype has a count of ten or more. The antigen remains unidentified. Time point here: pre-sensitization, week 0. Treatment specified: therapeutic diphenylcyclopropenone sensitization with weekly scalp DPC. Findings of the study overall: The study found that DPC sensitization did not change TCRs above 1 in 1000 frequency.

The CDR3 loop spans 14 amino acids. TCRdb reanalysed the RACE reads using MiXCR and keeps one entry per CDR3 protein. The sample shows roughly 80,000 distinct CDR3 sequences, 14% of them seen only once. This receptor was obtained from a woman between 50 and 59 years old with alopecia areata. Some clones in this sample may be carry-over from other donors' samples. The chain joins TRBV21-1 to TRBJ2-2; the DNA was not used to check the table's D call, TRBD1. TRBV21-1 represents a pseudogene. The specimen was whole blood, collected in connection with sensitization to the hapten diphenylcyclopropenone (DPC). The CDR3 DNA reads TGTGCCAGCATTGGCAGGGAGAACACCGGGGAGCTGTTTTTT. This gives the protein CASIGRENTGELFF.